A single sample is the source of the 6 T cell receptor beta chains below, sequenced in a study of cytomegalovirus exposure and HLA in healthy donors. PCR amplification relied on 60 Vbeta primers (plus 13 Jbeta primers). Sequenced by immunoSEQ multiplex PCR; TCRdb stores in-frame clones only, minus some. The sample holds approximately 220,000 clones, approximately 80% seen once. Source material: PBMCs. The receptors here all came from a girl aged 10-17 years in good health and CMV-seronegative.

In this sample, this clone turned up a few times. CDR3 in DNA: TGTGCCAGCAGCTTAAGCCTAGACTTGTACAATGAGCAGTTCTTC. It encodes CASSLSLDLYNEQFF. The chain couples TRBV7-9 to TRBJ2-1; D unclear. Trimming pared 2 bases from V and 4 bases from J, leaving 12 bases between. CDR3 length equals 15 residues. Germline CDR1 is SEHNR and CDR2 is FQNEAQ (reference sequence).

J is TRBJ1-2 and V is TRBV6-1, with TRBD1 matching over 9 bases. Germline V gene lookup returns CDR1 MNHNS and CDR2 SASEGT. This CDR3 has 18 residues. V shed 4 bases, J shed 2 bases, and the junction held 14 bases outside the gene matches. The CDR3 loop is CASSADRDREIKNYGYTF. CDR3 DNA sequence: TGTGCCAGCAGTGCCGATAGGGACAGGGAAATTAAAAACTATGGCTACACCTTC.

The V gene is TRBV2, the J gene TRBJ2-1; no firm D call. Germline V gene data show CDR1 as SNHLY and CDR2 as FYNNEI. Trimming removed 5 bases at V and 4 bases at J, with 9 bases between. CDR3 length: 13 residues. CDR3 nucleotide sequence: TGTGCCAGCAGTCCGCCGGTATACAATGAGCAGTTCTTC. Its protein product is CASSPPVYNEQFF.

V gene TRBV28 combines with J gene TRBJ2-3, with TRBD1 matching 9 bases. The V gene end was trimmed by 3 bases and the J gene end by 6 bases; junction bases not matched to a gene: 4. The CDR3 is made up of 14 amino acids. Germline CDR1 is MDHEN and CDR2 is SYDVKM. CDR3 amino acids: CASSLNRGLDTQYF. The CDR3 DNA reads TGTGCCAGCAGTTTGAACAGGGGGCTGGATACGCAGTATTTT. The full variable domain, rest sourced from reference TRBV28 and TRBJ2-3, is DVKVTQSSRYLVKRTGEKVFLECVQDMDHENMFWYRQDPGLGLRLIYFSYDVKMKEKGDIPEGYSVSREKKERFSLILESASTNQTSMYLCASSLNRGLDTQYFGPGTRLTVL.

The rearrangement joins TRBV4-1 to TRBJ1-2; TRBD1 is a possible D gene (5 bases). Germline V lookup: CDR1 MGHRA, CDR2 YSYEKL. The ends were cut back, 3 bases at V and 4 bases at J, with 18 bases in the middle. The CDR3 is 16 residues long. The CDR3 is CASSHADTQGAYGYTF. In DNA form, the CDR3 reads TGCGCCAGCAGCCACGCGGACACCCAAGGGGCCTATGGCTACACCTTC.

This chain links TRBV5-1 with TRBJ1-5; TRBD1 agrees at 10 bases. Germline trimming cut 4 bases from V and 5 bases from J; bases unmatched to any gene: 3. Germline-derived CDR1 and CDR2 are SGHRS and YFSETQ. The CDR3 length is 14 residues. CDR3 nucleotide sequence: TGCGCCAGCAGCGCTGGGACAGGGGATCAGCCCCAGCATTTT. Encoded protein: CASSAGTGDQPQHF.